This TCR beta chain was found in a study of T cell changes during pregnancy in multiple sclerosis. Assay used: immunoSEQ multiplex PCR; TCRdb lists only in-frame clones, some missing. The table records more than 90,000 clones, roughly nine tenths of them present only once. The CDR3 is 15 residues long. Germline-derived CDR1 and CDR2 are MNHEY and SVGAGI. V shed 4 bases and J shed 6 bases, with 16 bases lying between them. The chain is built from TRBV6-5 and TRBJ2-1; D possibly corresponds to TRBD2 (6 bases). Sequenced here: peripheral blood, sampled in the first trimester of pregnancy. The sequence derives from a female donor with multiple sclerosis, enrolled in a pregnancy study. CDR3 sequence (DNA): TGTGCCAGCAGTTGGGACTCGGTGCGGTCCAATGAGCAGTTCTTC. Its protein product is CASSWDSVRSNEQFF.